These 12 T cell receptor beta chains were all obtained from the same sample, sequenced in a study of CXCR3-negative and CXCR3-positive naive CD8 T cells. Study-wide points: Naive CXCR3-positive cells had TRB CDR3s more hydrophobic than those of CXCR3-negative naive cells.

The antigens of these receptors remain unknown. TRB cDNA was prepared as libraries by UMI-labeled 5' RACE. TCRdb reanalyzed the 5' RACE reads, giving one entry per CDR3 protein sequence and no DNA. This sample's table reports 110,000 or so distinct CDR3 sequences. What was sequenced was naive CXCR3+ CD8+ T cells from blood. Subset denoted: CD45RO-CCR7+CD27+CD95- naive CD8+ T cells expressing CXCR3 (TNR3+). These receptors were collected from a human donor in good health. Some clones in this sample may be carry-over from other donors' samples.

The V and J genes are TRBV20-1 and TRBJ2-1; TCRdb lists TRBD2, though no DNA is available to test this call. The length of the CDR3 is 15 residues. Germline V CDR1 and CDR2: DFQATT, SNEGSKA (reference sequence). The CDR3 spells CSAVEVAGLYNEQFF.

The chain recombines TRBV27 with TRBJ2-1; lacking DNA, the TRBD2 call made by TCRdb goes unchecked. The CDR3 sequence is 16 residues long. Germline V CDR1 and CDR2: MNHEY, SMNVEV (reference sequence). CDR3: CASAYLSGDYGNEQFF.

The V and J genes are TRBV6-5 and TRBJ1-3; lacking DNA, the TRBD1 call made by TCRdb goes unchecked. Germline V gene data show CDR1 as MNHEY and CDR2 as SVGAGI. The length of the CDR3 is 15 residues. The CDR3 reads CASTVTGEPGNTIYF.

The chain joins TRBV15 to TRBJ2-5; TCRdb returns TRBD1, unconfirmable since there is no DNA. Germline CDR1 and CDR2: LNHNV and YYDKDF (reference sequence). The CDR3 has 18 residues. The CDR3 is CATSRDRETGGPQETQYF.

V is TRBV11-2 and J is TRBJ1-1; TCRdb designates TRBD1, a call that cannot be tested without DNA. The CDR3 extends over 14 amino acids. The germline V gene encodes CDR1 SGHAT and CDR2 FQNNGV. CDR3 sequence: CASSSKDRGREAFF.

The V call is TRBV5-1, the J call TRBJ2-3; TCRdb's D gene call, TRBD1, goes unchecked for lack of DNA. This CDR3 has 15 residues. The V gene's germline CDR1 is SGHRS and CDR2 YFSETQ. The CDR3 sequence: CASSLFAGGTDTQYF.

This CDR3 is CASSVVGSGGLVTGANVLTF. The rearrangement uses TRBV9 and TRBJ2-6; absent DNA, TCRdb's TRBD1 call cannot be checked. This CDR3 spans 20 amino acids. Germline V gene sequence: CDR1 SGDLS, CDR2 YYNGEE.

The V gene is TRBV9, the J gene TRBJ2-7; TCRdb outputs TRBD2, but without DNA this stays unchecked. The germline CDR1 and CDR2 sequences are SGDLS and YYNGEE. The CDR3 runs to 15 residues. The CDR3: CASSVASGTSYEQYF.

The chain carries TRBV5-6 and TRBJ2-7; TCRdb returns TRBD1, unconfirmable since there is no DNA. Germline CDR1 is SGHDT and CDR2 is YYEEEE. The CDR3 extends over 13 amino acids. Here the CDR3 reads CASSLGTGSQQYF.

The gene calls are TRBV6-2 or TRBV6-3 and TRBJ1-5. This CDR3 comprises 18 residues. The germline V gene encodes CDR1 MNHEY and CDR2 SVGEGT. Here the CDR3 reads CASSYSLGVWNSNQPQHF.

This rearrangement joins TRBV5-1 to TRBJ2-2. The V gene's germline CDR1 is SGHRS and CDR2 YFSETQ. CDR3 length equals 15 residues. CDR3: CASSLAAAGTGELFF.

The chain combines TRBV6-1 with TRBJ1-5; TCRdb gives TRBD1 as the D gene, but with no DNA this cannot be confirmed. CDR1 and CDR2 (germline): MNHNS, SASEGT. This CDR3 spans 15 amino acids. Here the CDR3 reads CASRWGQGGNQPQHF.